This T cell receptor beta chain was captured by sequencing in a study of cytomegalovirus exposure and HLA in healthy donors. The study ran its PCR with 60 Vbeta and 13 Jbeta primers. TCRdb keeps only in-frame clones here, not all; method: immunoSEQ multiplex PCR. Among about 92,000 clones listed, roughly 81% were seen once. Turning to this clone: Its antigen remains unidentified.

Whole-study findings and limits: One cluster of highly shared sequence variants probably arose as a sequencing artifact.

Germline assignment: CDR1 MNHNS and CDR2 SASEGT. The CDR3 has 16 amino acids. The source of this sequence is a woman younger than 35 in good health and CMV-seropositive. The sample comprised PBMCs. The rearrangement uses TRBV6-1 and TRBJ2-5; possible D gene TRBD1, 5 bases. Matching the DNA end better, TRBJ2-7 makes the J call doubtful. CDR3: CASSEISGNFAYEQYF. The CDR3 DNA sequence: TGTGCCAGCAGTGAAATCTCAGGGAACTTTGCCTACGAGCAGTACTTC.